These 5 T cell receptor beta chains were all obtained from the same sample, sequenced in a study of immune cell composition in non-small cell lung cancer. TCRdb's copy holds only in-frame clones and misses some; the assay was immunoSEQ multiplex PCR. The table lists about 2,900 clones, 70% to 80% of them singletons, with roughly 17% in the top ten. Normal lung was taken at the farthest possible site, at least 3 cm from tumour. Sequencing was done on a sample of non-adjacent lung tissue. The receptor source for this set is a human donor with non-small cell lung cancer.

J is TRBJ2-7 and V is TRBV30, with D maybe TRBD1 (6 bases). Germline-derived CDR1 and CDR2 are GTSNPN and SVGIG (reference sequence). The CDR3 contains 14 residues. With 3 bases removed from V and 6 bases from J, the gap between germline ends came to 18 bases. As DNA, the CDR3 is TGTGCCTGGAGAAGACCCGGGACAAGGGGCGAGCAGTACTTC. Its protein product is CAWRRPGTRGEQYF. The full variable domain, completed using reference TRBV30 and TRBJ2-7, is SQTIHQWPATLVQPVGSPLSLECTVEGTSNPNLYWYRQAAGRGLQLLFYSVGIGQISSEVPQNLSASRPQDRQFILSSKKLLLSDSGFYLCAWRRPGTRGEQYFGPGTRLTVT.

The chain couples TRBV28 to TRBJ2-5; D unclear. Trimming shortened V by 1 base and J by 3 bases, and 12 bases separated the two germline ends. This CDR3 spans 15 amino acids. The germline V gene encodes CDR1 MDHEN and CDR2 SYDVKM. This chain's CDR3 is CASSLSRRSKETQYF. CDR3 in DNA: TGTGCCAGCAGTTTATCTAGGCGGAGTAAAGAGACCCAGTACTTC.

The gene calls are TRBV9 and TRBJ2-5; TRBD2 aligns across 12 bases. The CDR3 has 19 residues. Germline V gene sequence: CDR1 SGDLS, CDR2 YYNGEE. The V and J ends lost 3 bases and 5 bases, in that order; junction bases with no gene match: 17. In nucleotides, the CDR3 is TGTGCCAGCAGCGCCGGCCGGTTGGCTAGCGGGAGGGCCGGGGAGACCCAGTACTTC. It is translated as CASSAGRLASGRAGETQYF.

CDR3 nucleotide sequence: TGTGCCAGCAGCCGCCGGGACAGTTACAATGAGCAGTTCTTC. Protein product: CASSRRDSYNEQFF. The rearrangement joins TRBV14 to TRBJ2-1, with 7 bases matching TRBD1. Trimming took 4 bases from V and 4 from J; bases not matched to a gene: 4. The germline gives CDR1 SGHDN, CDR2 FVKESK. The CDR3 runs to 14 residues.

The chain carries TRBV11-2 and TRBJ2-5, with TRBD2 identical over 8 bases. In germline, CDR1 is SGHAT, CDR2 FQNNGV. V lost 1 base to trimming and J lost 4 bases; unmatched junction nucleotides: 11. There are 17 residues in the CDR3. The CDR3 sequence is CASSLGESGGRRETQYF. CDR3 coding DNA: TGTGCCAGCAGCTTAGGGGAGTCGGGGGGGCGCCGAGAGACCCAGTACTTC.